Sequencing of this T cell receptor (beta chain) was carried out in a study of blood T cell repertoires in COVID-19. Study information: The analysed material was cDNA or gDNA that came from T cells, B-cell-depleted T cells, or PBMCs.

The germline gives CDR1 SGHDN, CDR2 FVKESK. With 2 bases removed from V and 3 bases from J, the gap between germline ends came to 8 bases. This CDR3 spans 13 amino acids. Authors' methods: Reference gene primer amplification yielded estimated nucleated cell counts. Clones were sequenced by immunoSEQ multiplex PCR, and TCRdb holds only the in-frame ones, with some missing. The V and J calls and clone size were taken over from that table, and D and trimming were inferred from the DNA. Of 35,000 to 50,000 clones listed, 70% to 85% are singletons. This clone has just a few counts. The chain has TRBV14 and TRBJ2-7, with D hard to call. This clonotype originated in a human donor with acute or convalescent COVID-19. The donor label of this sample is uncertain. The sample comprised peripheral blood. The CDR3 sequence is CASSQRRIYEQYF. CDR3 nucleotide sequence: TGTGCCAGCAGCCAACGGCGGATCTACGAGCAGTACTTC.